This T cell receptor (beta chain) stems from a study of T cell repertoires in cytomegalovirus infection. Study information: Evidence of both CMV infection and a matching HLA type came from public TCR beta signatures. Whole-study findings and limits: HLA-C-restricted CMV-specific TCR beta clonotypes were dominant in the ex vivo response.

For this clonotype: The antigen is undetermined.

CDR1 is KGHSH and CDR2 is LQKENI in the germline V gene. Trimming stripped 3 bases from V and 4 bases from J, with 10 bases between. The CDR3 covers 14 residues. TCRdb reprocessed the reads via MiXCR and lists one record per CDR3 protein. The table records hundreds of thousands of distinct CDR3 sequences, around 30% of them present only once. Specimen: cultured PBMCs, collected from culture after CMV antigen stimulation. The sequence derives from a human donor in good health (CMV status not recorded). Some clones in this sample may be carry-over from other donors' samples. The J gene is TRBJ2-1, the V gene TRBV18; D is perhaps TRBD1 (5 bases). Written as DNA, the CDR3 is TGTGCCAGCTCACCTCAGGGTCAGTACAATGAGCAGTTCTTC. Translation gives CASSPQGQYNEQFF. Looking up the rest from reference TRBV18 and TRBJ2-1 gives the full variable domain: NAGVMQNPRHLVRRRGQEARLRCSPMKGHSHVYWYRQLPEEGLKFMVYLQKENIIDESGMPKERFSAEFPKEGPSILRIQQVVRGDSAAYFCASSPQGQYNEQFFGPGTRLTVL.